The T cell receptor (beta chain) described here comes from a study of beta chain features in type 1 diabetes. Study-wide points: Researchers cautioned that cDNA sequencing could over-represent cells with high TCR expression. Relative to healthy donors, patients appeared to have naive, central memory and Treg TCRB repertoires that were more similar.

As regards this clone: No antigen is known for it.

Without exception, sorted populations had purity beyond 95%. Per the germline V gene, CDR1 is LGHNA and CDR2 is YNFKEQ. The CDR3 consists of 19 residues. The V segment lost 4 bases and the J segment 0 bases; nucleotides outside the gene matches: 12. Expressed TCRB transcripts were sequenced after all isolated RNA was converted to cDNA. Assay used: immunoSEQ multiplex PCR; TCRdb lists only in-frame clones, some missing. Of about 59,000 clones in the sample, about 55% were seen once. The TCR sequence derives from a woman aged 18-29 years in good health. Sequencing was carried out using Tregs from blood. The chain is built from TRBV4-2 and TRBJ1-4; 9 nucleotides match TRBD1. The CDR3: CASSPTTGTGFATNEKLFF. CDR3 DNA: TGTGCCAGCAGCCCCACGACTGGGACAGGGTTTGCAACTAATGAAAAACTGTTTTTT.